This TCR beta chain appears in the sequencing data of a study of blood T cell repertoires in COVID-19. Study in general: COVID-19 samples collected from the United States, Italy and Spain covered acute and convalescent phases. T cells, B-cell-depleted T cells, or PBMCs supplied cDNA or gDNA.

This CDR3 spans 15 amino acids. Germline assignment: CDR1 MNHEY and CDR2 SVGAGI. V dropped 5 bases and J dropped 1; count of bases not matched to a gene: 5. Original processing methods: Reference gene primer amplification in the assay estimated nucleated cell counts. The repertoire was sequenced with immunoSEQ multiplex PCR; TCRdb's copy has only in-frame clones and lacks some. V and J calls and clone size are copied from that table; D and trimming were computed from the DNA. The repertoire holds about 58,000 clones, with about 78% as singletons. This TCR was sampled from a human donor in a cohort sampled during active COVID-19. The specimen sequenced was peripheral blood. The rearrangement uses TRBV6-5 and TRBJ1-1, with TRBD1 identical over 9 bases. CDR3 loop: CASSTDRGANTEAFF. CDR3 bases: TGTGCCAGCAGTACTGACAGGGGGGCGAACACTGAAGCTTTCTTT.